A selection of T cell receptor beta chains follows, all from one sample in a study of shared clonotypes between healthy human individuals. Assay: immunoSEQ multiplex PCR; the TCRdb copy retains only in-frame clones and omits some. This table has some 1,400,000 clones, around 97% appearing once. The sequenced sample was naive CD4+ T cells sorted from blood. The receptors were gathered from a man younger than 45 in good health. Each CDR3 is given with its conserved first and last residue. The order of the fields is V gene, D gene, clone size, J gene, CDR3 DNA, CDR3 protein. A D gene is named only where the DNA matches it firmly. Size tells how often a clone was seen (once, few, many) or the class of an expanded clone, and some rows leave it out.

>TRBV9|TRBD2|.|TRBJ2-1
TGTGCCAGCAGCGGTAGCGGGAGAACCTACAATGAGCAGTTCTTC
CASSGSGRTYNEQFF
>TRBV7-9|TRBD1|.|TRBJ1-1
TGTGCCAGCAGCCTAGGACAGGGTTCAGACACTGAAGCTTTCTTT
CASSLGQGSDTEAFF
>TRBV28|TRBD1|.|TRBJ1-5
TGTGCCAGCAGTTTTAGGACAGGTGGCAATCAGCCCCAGCATTTT
CASSFRTGGNQPQHF
>TRBV4-1|.|.|TRBJ2-1
TGCGCCAGCAAGGAGGAGGGAGGTTCGGTTGAGCAGTTCTTC
CASKEEGGSVEQFF
>TRBV15|.|.|TRBJ2-7
TGTGCCACCAGCAGGTATGCCCGAGTCGACAGGATGGCCTACGAGCAGTACTTC
CATSRYARVDRMAYEQYF
>TRBV6-6|.|.|TRBJ1-5
TGTGCCAGCAGTAACCGCCCCGACGGGCAGCCCCAGCATTTT
CASSNRPDGQPQHF
>TRBV5-1|.|.|TRBJ2-6
TGCGCCAGCAGCCGCGACAGATTCTTCTCTGGGGCCAACGTCCTGACTTTC
CASSRDRFFSGANVLTF
>TRBV5-1|.|.|TRBJ2-7
TGCGCCAGCACCAAGGAGGGGGCCCTATCCTACGAGCAGTACTTC
CASTKEGALSYEQYF
>TRBV15|.|.|TRBJ2-2
TGTGCCACCAGCAGAGCCGTGGGAGTGACCACCGGGGAGCTGTTTTTT
CATSRAVGVTTGELFF
>TRBV5-1|.|.|TRBJ2-2
TGCGCCAGCAGCTCTCGCAGGAGGCACAGGGGAGGGGTCGACACCGGGGAGCTGTTTTTT
CASSSRRRHRGGVDTGELFF
>TRBV7-2|TRBD1|.|TRBJ2-7
TGTGCCAGCAGCCTGGACAGGGGTCGTTACGAGCAGTACTTC
CASSLDRGRYEQYF
>TRBV7-8|.|.|TRBJ2-2
TGTGCCAGCAGCTCCGGTTCCCTAGCGAACACCGGGGAGCTGTTTTTT
CASSSGSLANTGELFF
>TRBV2|TRBD2|.|TRBJ2-3
TGTGCCAGCAGTGAAGGCCTAGCGGGACCCACAGATACGCAGTATTTT
CASSEGLAGPTDTQYF
>TRBV29-1|TRBD1|.|TRBJ2-6
TGCAGCGTTCAACAACCGGGACAGGGGCCATCTGGGGCCAACGTCCTGACTTTC
CSVQQPGQGPSGANVLTF
>TRBV4-3|TRBD1|.|TRBJ2-7
TGCGCCAGCAGCCAAGACCCCGGGACAGCGGCCTACGAGCAGTACTTC
CASSQDPGTAAYEQYF
>TRBV2|.|once|TRBJ2-7
TGTGCCAGCAGTGAAGCGGACATCTACGAGCAGTACTTC
CASSEADIYEQYF
>TRBV7-9|TRBD1|.|TRBJ2-2
TGTGCCAGCAGCTTAATCAGGGGGCGAAACACCGGGGAGCTGTTTTTT
CASSLIRGRNTGELFF
>TRBV5-1|.|.|TRBJ2-1
TGCGCCAGCAGCTTGGGAAGCCGGGACTGGATCTCTCATGAGCAGTTCTTC
CASSLGSRDWISHEQFF
>TRBV18|TRBD1|.|TRBJ2-1
TGTGCCAGCTCGCCGGGGACAGACAATGAGCAGTTCTTC
CASSPGTDNEQFF
>TRBV28|.|.|TRBJ2-1
TGTGCCAGCAGTTTAGGAGGAAGCTCCTACAATGAGCAGTTCTTC
CASSLGGSSYNEQFF
>TRBV9|.|.|TRBJ2-2
TGTGCCAGCAGCGTAGCTAGGGTCACCGGGGAGCTGTTTTTT
CASSVARVTGELFF
>TRBV5-4|TRBD2|.|TRBJ2-1
TGTGCCAGCAGCTTGCTCTCTCTAGCGGGAAGCGAGCAGTTCTTC
CASSLLSLAGSEQFF
>TRBV29-1|.|.|TRBJ2-7
TGCAGCGTCGAGGAGGGGGTATACGAGCAGTACTTC
CSVEEGVYEQYF
>TRBV6-5|TRBD1|.|TRBJ2-2
TGTGCCAGCAGATTACAGGGGGTCTACACCGGGGAGCTGTTTTTT
CASRLQGVYTGELFF
>TRBV7-7|TRBD1|.|TRBJ2-5
TGTGCCAGCAGCCAGGACAGGGGAGGGGAGACCCAGTACTTC
CASSQDRGGETQYF
>TRBV7-2|.|.|TRBJ2-5
TGTGCCAGCAGCCCGAGTCTTGTAGGGGGGGGGACCCAGTACTTC
CASSPSLVGGGTQYF
>TRBV30|TRBD1|.|TRBJ2-1
TGTGCCTCAAACAGGGGCTCCTACAATGAGCAGTTCTTC
CASNRGSYNEQFF
>TRBV10-1|TRBD1|.|TRBJ2-7
TGCGCCAGCAGTGAAAGACAGGGTGGCTACGAGCAGTACTTC
CASSERQGGYEQYF
>TRBV29-1|.|.|TRBJ2-2
TGCAGCGCCCGCGAGAAAGCGAACACCGGGGAGCTGTTTTTT
CSAREKANTGELFF
>TRBV9|.|.|TRBJ1-1
TGTGCCAGCAGCGCGGACGGGATGAACACTGAAGCTTTCTTT
CASSADGMNTEAFF
>TRBV7-2|.|.|TRBJ1-5
TGTGCCAGCAGCCCGAGCCCCGGAGGCAGCGCTTCTAATCAGCCCCAGCATTTT
CASSPSPGGSASNQPQHF
>TRBV27|TRBD2|.|TRBJ2-1
TGTGCCAGCAGTTCCTGGACTAGCGGGAGGGCCCATGAGCAGTTCTTC
CASSSWTSGRAHEQFF
>TRBV15|TRBD2|.|TRBJ2-1
TGTGCCACCAGCAGAGCCCTAGCCGGGACTAGCGAGTACAATGAGCAGTTCTTC
CATSRALAGTSEYNEQFF